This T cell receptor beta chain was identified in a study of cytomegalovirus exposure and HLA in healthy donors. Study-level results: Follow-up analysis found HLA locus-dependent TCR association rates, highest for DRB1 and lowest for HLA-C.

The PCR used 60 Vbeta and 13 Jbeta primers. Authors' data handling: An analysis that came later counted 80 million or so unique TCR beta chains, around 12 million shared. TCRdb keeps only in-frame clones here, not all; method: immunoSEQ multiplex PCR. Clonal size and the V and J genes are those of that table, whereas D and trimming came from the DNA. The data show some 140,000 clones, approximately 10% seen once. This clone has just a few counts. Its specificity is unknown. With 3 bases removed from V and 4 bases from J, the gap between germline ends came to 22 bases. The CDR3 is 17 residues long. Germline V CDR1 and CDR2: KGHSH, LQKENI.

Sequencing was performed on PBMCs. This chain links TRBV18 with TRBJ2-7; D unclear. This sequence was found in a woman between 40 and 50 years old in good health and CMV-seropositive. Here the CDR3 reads CASSPLHLAQETYEQYF. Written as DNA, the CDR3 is TGTGCCAGCTCACCCCTACACCTCGCCCAGGAAACATACGAGCAGTACTTC.